The rows below give T cell receptor beta chains drawn from one sample of a study of CD8 T cells in ankylosing spondylitis. Each CDR3 protein is one row after TCRdb ran MiXCR on the 5' RACE reads. The sample includes roughly 230,000 distinct CDR3 sequences, roughly a tenth of them seen just once. Sequenced input: blood, either unsorted or a sorted T cell fraction (not recorded which). These receptors were obtained from a male donor with ankylosing spondylitis or in good health (not recorded which). The CDR3 runs from the conserved cysteine through the conserved F or W. D genes are given only for firm matches. Part of the rows lack a size; the others show once, few, many or a class for expanded clones.

clone size	V gene	J gene	D gene	CDR3 length	CDR3 protein	CDR3 DNA
many	TRBV5-1	TRBJ1-2	NA	16	CASTKAPSMDFYGYTF	TGCGCCAGCACGAAGGCACCATCAATGGACTTCTATGGCTACACCTTC
many	TRBV15	TRBJ2-7	NA	14	CATSVAPRDGQRYF	TGTGCCACCAGCGTAGCACCACGGGACGGCCAAAGGTACTTC
many	TRBV12-3/TRBV12-4	TRBJ1-1	TRBD1	14	CASSLTGEVTEAFF	TGTGCCAGCAGTTTAACAGGGGAGGTCACTGAAGCTTTCTTT
NA	TRBV11-3	TRBJ2-1	TRBD1	16	CASSLIAGTGNNEQFF	TGTGCCAGCAGCCTCATAGCCGGGACAGGAAACAATGAGCAGTTCTTC
NA	TRBV29-1	TRBJ1-1	NA	11	CSGDENTEAFF	TGCAGCGGAGATGAGAACACTGAAGCTTTCTTT
NA	TRBV3-1	TRBJ1-1	TRBD1	14	CASRTGTGNTEAFF	TGTGCCAGCCGCACCGGGACAGGGAACACTGAAGCTTTCTTT
many	TRBV2	TRBJ2-1	NA	11	CASSERDEQFF	TGTGCCAGCAGTGAAAGGGATGAGCAGTTCTTC
NA	TRBV7-2	TRBJ2-3	TRBD1	14	CASSQGQVGDTQYF	TGTGCCAGCAGCCAAGGACAGGTTGGAGATACGCAGTATTTT
many	TRBV5-1	TRBJ2-2	NA	15	CASSPGSDTTGELFF	TGCGCCAGCAGCCCGGGGTCCGACACCACCGGGGAGCTGTTTTTT
few	TRBV4-2	TRBJ2-2	NA	17	CASSQGLMGSHTGELFF	TGTGCCAGCAGCCAGGGTCTTATGGGTAGCCACACCGGGGAGCTGTTTTTT
NA	TRBV6-4	TRBJ2-1	TRBD2	15	CASSEERGAHNEQFF	TGTGCCAGCAGTGAGGAGCGGGGGGCCCACAATGAGCAGTTCTTC
NA	TRBV30	TRBJ2-7	TRBD2	13	CAWSLAGGYEQYF	TGTGCCTGGAGCTTAGCGGGAGGGTACGAGCAGTACTTC
many	TRBV29-1	TRBJ2-7	NA	13	CSAVGVSSYEQYF	TGCAGCGCCGTAGGGGTTTCGTCCTACGAGCAGTACTTC
NA	TRBV29-1	TRBJ1-5	NA	12	CSVDPSNQPQHF	TGCAGCGTTGATCCGAGCAATCAGCCCCAGCATTTT
many	TRBV2	TRBJ1-1	NA	13	CASTPGINTEAFF	TGTGCCAGCACCCCAGGGATTAATACTGAAGCTTTCTTT
many	TRBV20-1	TRBJ2-1	TRBD2	18	CSARGESWGLAAYNEQFF	TGCAGTGCTAGAGGGGAAAGTTGGGGACTAGCGGCCTACAATGAGCAGTTCTTC
many	TRBV5-1	TRBJ1-3	NA	16	CASSLDGSSSGNTIYF	TGCGCCAGCAGCCTGGACGGATCAAGCTCTGGAAACACCATATATTTT
many	TRBV7-9	TRBJ2-3	NA	12	CATPGRWDTQYF	TGTGCCACCCCCGGGCGTTGGGATACGCAGTATTTT
few	TRBV7-9	TRBJ2-4	NA	16	CASSFGASGAKNIQYF	TGTGCCAGCAGCTTTGGTGCCTCAGGCGCCAAAAACATTCAGTACTTC
few	TRBV11-2	TRBJ2-7	NA	17	CASSPRLDGAWSYEQYF	TGTGCCAGCAGCCCCCGACTAGATGGAGCGTGGTCCTACGAGCAGTACTTC
NA	TRBV3-1	TRBJ1-2	TRBD1	13	CASSQWTGCGYTF	TGTGCCAGCAGCCAATGGACAGGCTGTGGCTACACCTTC
NA	TRBV30	TRBJ1-1	NA	14	CAWRDGQRNTEAFF	TGTGCCTGGAGGGACGGTCAGAGGAACACTGAAGCTTTCTTT
many	TRBV21-1	TRBJ2-7	NA	12	CASSKPRYEQYF	TGTGCCAGCAGCAAACCCCGGTACGAGCAGTACTTC
many	TRBV12-3/TRBV12-4	TRBJ1-5	NA	15	CASSPAGRSNQPQHF	TGTGCCAGCAGCCCGGCCGGCAGGAGCAATCAGCCCCAGCATTTT
many	TRBV12-3/TRBV12-4	TRBJ2-1	NA	12	CASSLGEHEQFF	TGTGCCAGCAGTTTAGGGGAGCATGAGCAGTTCTTC
NA	TRBV25-1	TRBJ1-6	TRBD1	14	CAGSLGTGFSPLHF	TGTGCCGGCAGCCTCGGGACAGGGTTTTCACCCCTCCACTTT
many	TRBV7-2	TRBJ2-1	NA	14	CASSRGGAYREQFF	TGTGCCAGCAGCAGGGGCGGGGCCTACAGGGAGCAGTTCTTC